The 18 T cell receptor beta chains below come from one sample, sequenced in a study of PD-1 blockade in classical Hodgkin lymphoma. The time point: cycle 4 day 1 (C4D1), after less than 7 weeks of nivolumab. Brentuximab vedotin exposure varied, and every patient relapsed after autologous stem cell transplantation. Magnetic negative selection purified CD4+ T cells from thawed PBMCs. Profiling relied on immunoSEQ multiplex PCR, and the TCRdb table lists in-frame clones only, not all of them. The table lists some 10,000 clones, approximately 80% of them singletons. Here the sequenced sample was CD4+ T cells from blood, taken before the fourth cycle of nivolumab. Source of these receptors: a human donor with classical Hodgkin lymphoma.

The V call is TRBV7-9, the J call TRBJ2-1; D is unresolved. V shed 2 bases and J shed 2 bases, with 7 bases lying between them. CDR3 length: 14 amino acids. Germline V gives CDR1 SEHNR, CDR2 FQNEAQ (reference sequence). The CDR3 coding sequence is TGTGCCAGCAGCTTATCACAGCCCTACAATGAGCAGTTCTTC. Translating it yields CASSLSQPYNEQFF.

This CDR3 is CASSFSQRTSQETQYF. CDR3 coding DNA: TGTGCCAGCAGCTTCAGCCAGCGGACTAGCCAAGAGACCCAGTACTTC. The chain combines TRBV7-8 with TRBJ2-5; 7 positions agree with TRBD2. V lost 3 bases to trimming and J lost 1 base; unmatched junction nucleotides: 8. The germline gives CDR1 SGHVS, CDR2 FQNEAQ. CDR3 size: 16 residues.

This chain joins TRBV11-3 and TRBJ2-2; 14 positions agree with TRBD2. The ends lost 0 bases at V and 2 bases at J; junction bases unmatched: 5. CDR3 length: 19 amino acids. Germline CDR1 and CDR2: SGHNT and YENEEA. The CDR3 nucleotides are TGTGCCAGCAGCTTAGACGGACTAGCGGGGGGTACAAACACCGGGGAGCTGTTTTTT. Its protein is CASSLDGLAGGTNTGELFF.

This clone was observed a single time. At one boundary the junction diverges from the germline segment, which might be a read error. The V call is TRBV30, the J call TRBJ1-2; D not resolved. The length of the CDR3 is 14 residues. Germline V gene sequence: CDR1 GTSNPN, CDR2 SVGIG (reference sequence). The CDR3 coding sequence is TGTGCCTGGAGTGTGCCCCGGGCCCTCTATGGCCACACCTTC. Translation gives CAWSVPRALYGHTF.

The rearrangement links TRBV29-1 to TRBJ2-5; 8 nucleotides agree with TRBD1. The CDR3 is 15 amino acids. Unmatched junction bases numbered 13, after V lost 6 bases and J lost 4 bases. Germline CDR1 and CDR2: SQVTM and ANQGSEA. The CDR3 protein is CSVTGQGGWGETQYF. CDR3 nucleotides: TGCAGCGTCACTGGACAGGGCGGGTGGGGAGAGACCCAGTACTTC.

This clone has only a few counts. The rearrangement uses TRBV7-2 and TRBJ2-1, with D unclear. V was shortened by 4 bases and J by 6 bases, with 10 bases between the two germline ends. The germline CDR1 and CDR2 sequences are SGHTA and FQGNSA. CDR3 length: 13 residues. The CDR3 sequence: CASSSGRANEQFF. CDR3 DNA: TGTGCCAGCAGCTCCGGACGCGCCAATGAGCAGTTCTTC.

This sequence joins TRBV10-3 and TRBJ2-7; tentative D call: TRBD2 (5 bases). CDR1 is ENHRY, CDR2 SYGVKD, per germline. The CDR3 runs 14 residues. Trimming shortened V by 0 bases and J by 1 base, and 7 bases separated the two germline ends. The CDR3 loop reads CAISESRDSYEQYF. DNA for the CDR3: TGTGCCATCAGTGAGTCTCGGGATTCCTACGAGCAGTACTTC.

This clone was recorded only once. This chain uses TRBV5-4 with TRBJ2-1; 10 bases match TRBD1. J lost 5 bases, V lost 4 bases, and 6 bases had no gene match. This CDR3 region has 15 residues. CDR1 is SGHNT and CDR2 is YYREEE in the germline V gene (reference sequence). The CDR3 DNA is TGTGCCAGCAGCCCTCGACAGGGGGCGGACAATGAGCAGTTCTTC. Its protein product is CASSPRQGADNEQFF.

The chain has TRBV7-2 and TRBJ2-5; D gene uncertain. Per germline, CDR1 SGHTA and CDR2 FQGNSA. This CDR3 region has 15 residues. V lost 3 bases and J lost 3, with 14 bases in between. The CDR3 coding sequence is TGTGCCAGCAGCTTGTTTCACCTGGGCGAAGAGACCCAGTACTTC. This translates into CASSLFHLGEETQYF.

This clone appeared a single time. The chain recombines TRBV5-1 with TRBJ1-1; D may be TRBD1 (5 bases). Germline V lookup: CDR1 SGHRS, CDR2 YFSETQ. The CDR3 contains 15 residues. Trimming left V 5 bases short and J 1 base short, with 15 bases between. The DNA of the CDR3 is TGCGCCAGCAGAGAAACGCTCGGGGGGAACACTGAAGCTTTCTTT. It is translated as CASRETLGGNTEAFF. Full variable domain (rest looked up from reference TRBV5-1 and TRBJ1-1): KAGVTQTPRYLIKTRGQQVTLSCSPISGHRSVSWYQQTPGQGLQFLFEYFSETQRNKGNFPGRFSGRQFSNSRSEMNVSTLELGDSALYLCASRETLGGNTEAFFGQGTRLTVV.

CDR3 nucleotide sequence: TGTGCCAGCAGCCTACAGGGGGCTACGGGAAACACCATATATTTT. Its translation: CASSLQGATGNTIYF. This chain uses TRBV11-1 with TRBJ1-3; TRBD1 agrees at 9 bases. The CDR3 has 15 residues. The V segment lost 5 bases and the J segment 4 bases; nucleotides outside the gene matches: 6. Germline CDR1 SGHAT, CDR2 FQDESV (reference sequence).

The CDR3 sequence is CASSLQPGQNQPQHF. CDR3 DNA sequence: TGTGCCAGCAGTTTACAACCGGGACAGAATCAGCCCCAGCATTTT. V usage is TRBV6-5 and J usage is TRBJ1-5; 7 bases are shared with TRBD1. This CDR3 contains 15 residues. With V trimmed by 4 bases and J by 4 bases, 7 bases remained unmatched. The germline V gene encodes CDR1 MNHEY and CDR2 SVGAGI.

This clone was recorded only once. The V call is TRBV15, the J call TRBJ2-1, with unresolved D. The ends were cut back, 3 bases at V and 5 bases at J, with 14 bases in the middle. CDR1 LNHNV and CDR2 YYDKDF come from the germline V gene (reference sequence). This CDR3 region has 15 residues. The CDR3 DNA sequence: TGTGCCACCAGCAGTTCTACCCTACTCCACAATGAGCAGTTCTTC. Its translation: CATSSSTLLHNEQFF.

The V call is TRBV7-9, the J call TRBJ2-5; 8 nucleotides match TRBD1. There are 14 residues in the CDR3. V was pared by 4 bases and J by 4 bases, with 5 bases of the junction left unmatched. Per the germline V gene, CDR1 is SEHNR and CDR2 is FQNEAQ (reference sequence). The CDR3 spells CASSSDRDTETQYF. The CDR3 region has the DNA TGTGCCAGCAGCTCGGACAGGGATACAGAGACCCAGTACTTC.

This clone showed up just a few times. This sequence joins TRBV7-9 and TRBJ1-5; maybe TRBD1 (6 bases). This CDR3 has 14 amino acids. Germline lookup yields CDR1 SEHNR and CDR2 FQNEAQ (reference sequence). V was clipped by 1 base and J by 2 bases, with 6 bases between them. The CDR3 region is CASSLGQGNQPQHF. CDR3 bases: TGTGCCAGCAGCTTAGGACAGGGCAATCAGCCCCAGCATTTT.

This chain connects TRBV10-2 to TRBJ2-7, with D tentatively TRBD2 (5 bases). CDR3 size: 13 residues. CDR1 WSHSY and CDR2 SAAADI come from the germline V gene. V lost 4 bases, J lost 0 bases, and 7 bases lay in between. The DNA of the CDR3 is TGCGCCAGCAGTGGACTAAACTCCTACGAGCAGTACTTC. Encoded protein: CASSGLNSYEQYF.

CDR3 in DNA: TGCGCCAGCAGCTTGGGAGGGAACAATCAGCCCCAGCATTTT. Protein: CASSLGGNNQPQHF. J is TRBJ1-5 and V is TRBV5-1; D gene ambiguous. In germline, CDR1 is SGHRS, CDR2 YFSETQ. Trimming shortened V by 0 bases and J by 3 bases, and 7 bases separated the two germline ends. The CDR3 is 14 amino acids.

The rearrangement links TRBV19 to TRBJ2-3, with 11 bases fitting TRBD2. CDR3 length: 17 residues. The trim removed 4 bases at V and 3 bases at J, leaving 9 bases unmatched. CDR1 and CDR2 (germline): LNHDA, SQIVND (reference sequence). The CDR3 loop is CASSTTSGGVRTDTQYF. The CDR3 DNA follows: TGTGCCAGTAGTACTACTAGCGGGGGAGTGAGGACAGATACGCAGTATTTT.